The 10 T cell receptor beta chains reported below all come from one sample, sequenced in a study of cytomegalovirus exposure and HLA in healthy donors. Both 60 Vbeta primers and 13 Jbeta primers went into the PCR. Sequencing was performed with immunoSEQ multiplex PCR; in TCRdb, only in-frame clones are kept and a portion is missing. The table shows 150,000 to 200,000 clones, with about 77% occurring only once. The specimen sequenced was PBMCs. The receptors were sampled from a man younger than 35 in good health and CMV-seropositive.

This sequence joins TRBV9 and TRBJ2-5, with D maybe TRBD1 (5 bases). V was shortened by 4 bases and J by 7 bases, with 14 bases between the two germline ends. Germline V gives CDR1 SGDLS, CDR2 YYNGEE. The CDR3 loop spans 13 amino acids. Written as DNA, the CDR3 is TGTGCCAGCAGCTCGACAGTGCCGGGGACCCAGTACTTC. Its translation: CASSSTVPGTQYF.

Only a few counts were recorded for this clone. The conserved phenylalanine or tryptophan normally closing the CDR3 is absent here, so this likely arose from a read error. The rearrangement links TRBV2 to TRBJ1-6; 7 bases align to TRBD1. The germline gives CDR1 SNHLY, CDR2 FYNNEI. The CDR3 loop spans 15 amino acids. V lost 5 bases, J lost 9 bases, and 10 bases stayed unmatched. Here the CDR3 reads CASSTGEGAGSPLHL. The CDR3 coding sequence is TGTGCCAGCAGTACGGGTGAGGGGGCGGGTTCACCCCTCCACCTT.

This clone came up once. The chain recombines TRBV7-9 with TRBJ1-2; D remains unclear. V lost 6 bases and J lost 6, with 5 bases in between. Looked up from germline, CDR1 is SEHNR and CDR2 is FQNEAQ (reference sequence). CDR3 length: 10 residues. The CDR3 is CASSPDGYTF. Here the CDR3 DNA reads TGTGCCAGCAGTCCCGATGGCTACACCTTC.

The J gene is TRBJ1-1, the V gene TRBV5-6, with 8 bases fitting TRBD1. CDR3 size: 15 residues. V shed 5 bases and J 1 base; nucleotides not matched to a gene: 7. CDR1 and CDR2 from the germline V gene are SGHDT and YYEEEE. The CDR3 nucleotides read TGTGCCAGCAGTTGGGGGACAGGATCGAACACTGAAGCTTTCTTT. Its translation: CASSWGTGSNTEAFF.

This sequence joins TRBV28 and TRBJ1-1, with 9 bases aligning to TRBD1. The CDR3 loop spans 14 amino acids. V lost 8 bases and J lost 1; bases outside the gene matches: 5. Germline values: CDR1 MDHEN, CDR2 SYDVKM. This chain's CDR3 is CASEPGQGNTEAFF. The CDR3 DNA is TGTGCCAGCGAACCGGGACAGGGGAACACTGAAGCTTTCTTT.

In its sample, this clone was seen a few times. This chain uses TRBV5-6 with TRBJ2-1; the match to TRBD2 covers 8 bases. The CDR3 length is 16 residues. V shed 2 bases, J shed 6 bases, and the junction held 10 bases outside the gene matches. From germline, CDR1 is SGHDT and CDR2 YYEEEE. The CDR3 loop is CASSFLGSGSRNEQFF. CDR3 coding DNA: TGTGCCAGCAGCTTTCTCGGAAGCGGGAGCCGCAATGAGCAGTTCTTC.

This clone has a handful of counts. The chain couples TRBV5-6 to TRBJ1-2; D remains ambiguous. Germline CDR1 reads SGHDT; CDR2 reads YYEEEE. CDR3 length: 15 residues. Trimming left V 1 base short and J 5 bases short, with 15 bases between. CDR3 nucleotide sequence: TGTGCCAGCAGCTTGCGGGCAGCTAGCACATATGGCTACACCTTC. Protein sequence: CASSLRAASTYGYTF. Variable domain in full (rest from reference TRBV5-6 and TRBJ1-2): DAGVTQSPTHLIKTRGQQVTLRCSPKSGHDTVSWYQQALGQGPQFIFQYYEEEERQRGNFPDRFSGHQFPNYSSELNVNALLLGDSALYLCASSLRAASTYGYTFGSGTRLTVV.

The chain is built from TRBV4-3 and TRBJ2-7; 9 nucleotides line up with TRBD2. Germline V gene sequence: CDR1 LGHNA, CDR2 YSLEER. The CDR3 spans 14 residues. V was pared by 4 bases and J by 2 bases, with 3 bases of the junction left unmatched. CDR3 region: CASSLVAGAYEQYF. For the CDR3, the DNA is TGCGCCAGCAGCCTGGTAGCGGGGGCCTACGAGCAGTACTTC.

The CDR3 reads CASSEDPQGRTDTQYF. The CDR3 DNA reads TGTGCCAGCAGTGAAGATCCCCAGGGAAGAACAGATACGCAGTATTTT. The V call is TRBV2, the J call TRBJ2-3; TRBD1 might be the D (5 bases). The ends were cut back, 1 base at V and 3 bases at J, with 14 bases in the middle. This CDR3 contains 16 residues. Per the germline V gene, CDR1 is SNHLY and CDR2 is FYNNEI.

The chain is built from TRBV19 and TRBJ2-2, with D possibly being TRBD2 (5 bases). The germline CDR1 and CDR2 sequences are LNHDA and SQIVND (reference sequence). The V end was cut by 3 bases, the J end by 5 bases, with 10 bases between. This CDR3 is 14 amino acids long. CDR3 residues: CASSIGGRTGELFF. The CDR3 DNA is TGTGCCAGTAGTATCGGCGGGCGAACCGGGGAGCTGTTTTTT.